The 27 T cell receptor beta chains presented below share a single source sample, sequenced in a study of cytomegalovirus exposure and HLA in healthy donors. It was with 60 Vbeta and 13 Jbeta primers that the PCR ran. Produced via immunoSEQ multiplex PCR; TCRdb's table is partial and in-frame only. The profile shows approximately 200,000 clones, roughly 84% of them singletons. The specimen was PBMCs. Source of these receptors: a boy younger than 18 in good health and CMV-seronegative.

The chain couples TRBV7-8 to TRBJ1-1, with TRBD1 identical over 10 bases. With V trimmed by 8 bases and J by 6 bases, 18 bases remained unmatched. The CDR3 has 17 amino acids. Germline CDR1 reads SGHVS; CDR2 reads FQNEAQ. CDR3 nucleotide sequence: TGTGCCAGCGCCCCGCGTGAGCGACAGGGGGCCACACCTGAAGCTTTCTTT. Translating it yields CASAPRERQGATPEAFF. Full variable domain (remainder filled in from reference TRBV7-8 and TRBJ1-1): GAGVSQSPRYKVAKRGQDVALRCDPISGHVSLFWYQQALGQGPEFLTYFQNEAQLDKSGLPSDRFFAERPEGSVSTLKIQRTQQEDSAVYLCASAPRERQGATPEAFFGQGTRLTVV.

The chain combines TRBV5-1 with TRBJ2-7; 7 bases are a match to TRBD1. From germline, CDR1 is SGHRS and CDR2 YFSETQ. This CDR3 has 14 amino acids. J was trimmed by 5 bases and V by 1 base; bases with no gene match: 6. The CDR3 spells CASSLRWGQNEQYF. The DNA for the CDR3 is TGCGCCAGCAGCTTGCGGTGGGGACAGAACGAGCAGTACTTC.

The chain combines TRBV5-1 with TRBJ1-2; 7 bases fit TRBD1. V dropped 4 bases and J dropped 3; count of bases not matched to a gene: 6. Per germline, CDR1 SGHRS and CDR2 YFSETQ. The CDR3 has 14 residues. The chain's CDR3 is CASSPTGSDYGYTF. In DNA, the CDR3 is TGCGCCAGCAGCCCGACAGGGTCAGACTATGGCTACACCTTC.

This clone was seen once. This chain joins TRBV6-1 and TRBJ1-6; 8 bases line up with TRBD1. This CDR3 region has 13 residues. Trimming at V came to 6 bases and at J to 8 bases, leaving 3 bases not matched to a gene. Germline assignment: CDR1 MNHNS and CDR2 SASEGT. CDR3 sequence (DNA): TGTGCCAGCAGGTTGACAGGGGATTCACCCCTCCACTTT. Protein product: CASRLTGDSPLHF.

This chain connects TRBV13 to TRBJ2-7; maybe TRBD1 (6 bases). Trimming cost V 6 bases and J 6 bases, with 18 bases left between them. The germline gives CDR1 PRHDT, CDR2 FYEKMQ (reference sequence). The CDR3 has 14 amino acids. As DNA, the CDR3 is TGTGCCAGCAGGGAAACAGGGCGGTCGTCCGAGCAGTACTTC. Translating gives CASRETGRSSEQYF.

This chain links TRBV4-1 with TRBJ2-1; 8 positions match TRBD2. This CDR3 comprises 17 residues. CDR1 MGHRA and CDR2 YSYEKL come from the germline V gene. With V trimmed by 5 bases and J by 7 bases, 16 bases remained unmatched. The CDR3 nucleotides read TGCGCCAGCAGCATACTGAGCGTGGGCGGGGGGAGAAATGAGCAGTTCTTC. Amino acid sequence: CASSILSVGGGRNEQFF.

The rearrangement links TRBV14 to TRBJ1-1, with 8 bases lining up with TRBD1. CDR3 length: 17 residues. From germline, CDR1 is SGHDN and CDR2 FVKESK. V was clipped by 4 bases and J by 0 bases; unmatched bases: 10. The CDR3 region has the DNA TGTGCCAGCAGCCCCCCGGGACAGGTGACCATGAACACTGAAGCTTTCTTT. It translates to CASSPPGQVTMNTEAFF.

This chain links TRBV4-1 with TRBJ2-1; D ambiguous. CDR1 is MGHRA, CDR2 YSYEKL, per germline. Trimming cost V 1 base and J 4 bases, with 8 bases left between them. The CDR3 length is 14 residues. CDR3 loop: CASSQVENYNEQFF. CDR3 sequence (DNA): TGCGCCAGCAGCCAAGTAGAGAATTACAATGAGCAGTTCTTC.

This clone was detected a few times. The rearrangement uses TRBV30 and TRBJ2-5; perhaps TRBD1 as D (5 bases). The CDR3 is 11 residues long. The V end lost 3 bases, the J end lost 5 bases, and 7 bases lay between the germline ends. Per the germline V gene, CDR1 is GTSNPN and CDR2 is SVGIG (reference sequence). For the CDR3, the DNA is TGTGCCTGGAGGGCAGGGGAGACCCAGTACTTC. Amino acid sequence: CAWRAGETQYF.

The chain combines TRBV6-5 with TRBJ2-7, with D unclear. CDR1 is MNHEY and CDR2 is SVGAGI in the germline V gene. V lost 5 bases, J lost 0 bases, and 14 bases lay in between. CDR3 length equals 15 residues. The CDR3: CASSLRSSPSYEQYF. Written as DNA, the CDR3 is TGTGCCAGCAGTCTTAGATCTTCCCCCTCCTACGAGCAGTACTTC.

This chain joins TRBV30 and TRBJ1-6; D gene unclear. This CDR3 is 16 amino acids long. Trimming took 2 bases from V and 0 from J, leaving 11 bases between them. Germline CDR1 reads GTSNPN; CDR2 reads SVGIG (reference sequence). The CDR3 sequence is CAWSPPASSYNSPLHF. In DNA form, the CDR3 reads TGTGCCTGGAGTCCCCCTGCTAGCTCCTATAATTCACCCCTCCACTTT.

The J gene is TRBJ1-4, the V gene TRBV28; 10 bases are a match to TRBD1. The CDR3 covers 17 residues. Germline V lookup: CDR1 MDHEN, CDR2 SYDVKM. V shed 8 bases and J 0 bases; nucleotides not matched to a gene: 9. The CDR3 sequence is CASYDRGRGTTNEKLFF. In DNA form, the CDR3 reads TGTGCCAGCTACGACAGGGGGCGCGGAACAACTAATGAAAAACTGTTTTTT.

This clone was seen more than once but under ten times. V is TRBV5-1 and J is TRBJ1-1, with a weak D call TRBD1 (5 bases). Trimming pared 0 bases from V and 6 bases from J, leaving 12 bases between. CDR3 length: 14 amino acids. CDR1 and CDR2 from the germline V gene are SGHRS and YFSETQ. CDR3 loop: CASSLGIRVAEAFF. CDR3 nucleotides: TGCGCCAGCAGCTTGGGAATCAGGGTCGCTGAAGCTTTCTTT.

This chain connects TRBV28 to TRBJ2-5; a possible D gene is TRBD1 (6 bases). Germline CDR1 and CDR2: MDHEN and SYDVKM. The CDR3 has 15 amino acids. V lost 7 bases, J lost 4 bases, and 19 bases lay in between. The CDR3: CASTRGGSAGETQYF. The CDR3 nucleotides are TGTGCCAGCACCAGGGGTGGGTCGGCAGGAGAGACCCAGTACTTC. Full variable domain (outside the CDR3, taken from reference TRBV28 and TRBJ2-5): DVKVTQSSRYLVKRTGEKVFLECVQDMDHENMFWYRQDPGLGLRLIYFSYDVKMKEKGDIPEGYSVSREKKERFSLILESASTNQTSMYLCASTRGGSAGETQYFGPGTRLLVL.

J is TRBJ1-5 and V is TRBV28, with 9 bases aligning to TRBD1. The CDR3 contains 15 residues. V was clipped by 8 bases and J by 0 bases; unmatched bases: 5. Germline values: CDR1 MDHEN, CDR2 SYDVKM. The CDR3 DNA sequence: TGTGCCAGCTGCCACAGGGGGCCTAGCAATCAGCCCCAGCATTTT. The encoded protein is CASCHRGPSNQPQHF. The whole variable domain, remainder taken from reference TRBV28 and TRBJ1-5, is DVKVTQSSRYLVKRTGEKVFLECVQDMDHENMFWYRQDPGLGLRLIYFSYDVKMKEKGDIPEGYSVSREKKERFSLILESASTNQTSMYLCASCHRGPSNQPQHFGDGTRLSIL.

The rearrangement links TRBV7-2 to TRBJ1-1; D may be TRBD1 (6 bases). Trimming shortened V by 5 bases and J by 4 bases, and 14 bases separated the two germline ends. The germline V gene encodes CDR1 SGHTA and CDR2 FQGNSA. The CDR3 loop spans 14 amino acids. The DNA of the CDR3 is TGTGCCAGCAGCCATAATCAGGGGTCCACTGAAGCTTTCTTT. Translation: CASSHNQGSTEAFF.

This chain uses TRBV4-3 with TRBJ1-6, with 10 bases matching TRBD1. The CDR3 length is 18 residues. Per germline, CDR1 LGHNA and CDR2 YSLEER. Trimming removed 3 bases from V and 4 bases from J; junction bases left unmatched: 9. DNA for the CDR3: TGCGCCAGCAGCCAGACGGGACAGGGGCCCTCATATAATTCACCCCTCCACTTT. This encodes CASSQTGQGPSYNSPLHF.

The CDR3 bases are TGTGCCAGCTCAAGTTTTCTGCGGACTGACGCCTACGAGCAGTACTTC. Translation: CASSSFLRTDAYEQYF. The chain couples TRBV18 to TRBJ2-7, with TRBD2 as a possible D gene (5 bases). The CDR3 loop spans 16 amino acids. Trimming stripped 5 bases from V and 2 bases from J, with 19 bases between. In germline, CDR1 is KGHSH, CDR2 LQKENI.

The genes are TRBV5-1 and TRBJ2-6; 7 bases line up with TRBD1. Trimming cost V 4 bases and J 0 bases; bases outside gene matches: 7. CDR1 is SGHRS, CDR2 YFSETQ, per germline. The CDR3 totals 17 residues. The CDR3 region has the DNA TGCGCCAGCAGCGAGCGACAGGGCCGCTCTGGGGCCAACGTCCTGACTTTC. Its translation: CASSERQGRSGANVLTF.

This clone was detected only a few times. This chain links TRBV9 with TRBJ2-7; a weak D match, TRBD1 (5 bases). Germline V lookup: CDR1 SGDLS, CDR2 YYNGEE. The CDR3 runs 14 residues. The V gene lost 0 bases and the J gene lost 6 bases, with 13 bases spanning the gap. The DNA of the CDR3 is TGTGCCAGCAGCGTAGCTACTTCGACAGCCGAGCAGTACTTC. Protein product: CASSVATSTAEQYF.

The rearrangement links TRBV2 to TRBJ2-7, with D maybe TRBD2 (6 bases). Germline V CDR1 and CDR2: SNHLY, FYNNEI. The V and J ends lost 7 bases and 2 bases respectively, with 9 bases between them. This CDR3 has 12 amino acids. The CDR3 sequence: CASTGVTYEQYF. The CDR3 DNA reads as TGTGCCAGCACGGGGGTAACCTACGAGCAGTACTTC.

This chain joins TRBV10-1 and TRBJ2-7; D is uncertain. The CDR3 runs 14 residues. Trimming took 2 bases from V and 2 from J, leaving 10 bases between them. Looked up from germline, CDR1 is WNHNN and CDR2 is SYGVQD (reference sequence). CDR3 DNA: TGCGCCAGCAGTGAGCCTTTTGTTGCCTACGAGCAGTACTTC. It yields the protein CASSEPFVAYEQYF.

The gene calls are TRBV19 and TRBJ1-5; D uncertain. The CDR3 has 13 residues. In germline, CDR1 is LNHDA, CDR2 SQIVND (reference sequence). V was pared by 4 bases and J by 9 bases, with 13 bases between. CDR3 DNA sequence: TGTGCCAGTAGTACCTCGAGGATGATGCCCCAGCATTTT. Translation gives CASSTSRMMPQHF.

This rearrangement joins TRBV15 to TRBJ2-7; D is unresolved. The V gene's germline CDR1 is LNHNV and CDR2 YYDKDF (reference sequence). The CDR3 contains 13 residues. The germline V and J ends were trimmed by 3 bases and 3 bases, with 9 bases remaining between them. The CDR3 sequence: CATSSNSLYEQYF. The CDR3 nucleotides read TGTGCCACCAGCAGTAACAGCCTCTACGAGCAGTACTTC.

The chain links TRBV5-6 to TRBJ2-2; D is unclear. With 5 bases removed from V and 4 bases from J, the gap between germline ends came to 9 bases. CDR1 and CDR2 (germline): SGHDT, YYEEEE. The CDR3 extends over 13 amino acids. The CDR3 DNA reads TGTGCCAGCAGTTATGACATCACCGGGGAGCTGTTTTTT. This codes for CASSYDITGELFF.

This sequence joins TRBV5-4 and TRBJ2-1, with 8 bases lining up with TRBD2. Germline-derived CDR1 and CDR2 are SGHNT and YYREEE (reference sequence). J was trimmed by 14 bases and V by 4 bases; bases with no gene match: 14. CDR3 length: 14 residues. In DNA form, the CDR3 reads TGTGCCAGCAGCCTGCGAGTAGCTAGCGGGTGGAAGTTCTTC. This translates into CASSLRVASGWKFF.

The chain has TRBV28 and TRBJ2-7; perhaps TRBD2 as D (6 bases). The CDR3 extends over 12 amino acids. Trimming stripped 5 bases from V and 6 bases from J, with 11 bases between. Germline lookup yields CDR1 MDHEN and CDR2 SYDVKM. The CDR3 DNA sequence: TGTGCCAGCAGTATTGGGGGGTTCGAGCAGTACTTC. Residues: CASSIGGFEQYF.